Listed here are 27 T cell receptor beta chains from one sample, sequenced in a study of T cell repertoires in cytomegalovirus infection. TCRdb reprocessed the reads via MiXCR and lists one record per CDR3 protein. Among some 700,000 distinct CDR3 sequences listed, 35% were seen once. Sequencing input: PBMCs. These receptors were collected from a human donor in good health (CMV status not recorded). Some clones in this sample may be carry-over from other donors' samples.

The genes are TRBV3-1 and TRBJ1-5, with TRBD1 matching 9 bases. V was clipped by 2 bases and J by 4 bases; unmatched bases: 6. The CDR3 extends over 16 amino acids. Germline V lookup: CDR1 LGHDT, CDR2 YNNKEL (reference sequence). The CDR3 DNA follows: TGTGCCAGCAGCCAAAGAGGGACAGGGAGGAATCAGCCCCAGCATTTT. Protein sequence: CASSQRGTGRNQPQHF.

This sequence joins TRBV12-5 and TRBJ2-3; the match to TRBD2 covers 9 bases. The J segment lost 2 bases and the V segment lost 3 bases, leaving 6 bases of the junction unmatched. Germline V gene lookup returns CDR1 LGHNT and CDR2 FRNRAP. The CDR3 covers 16 residues. The CDR3 loop is CASGFGTSLATDTQYF. The CDR3 DNA sequence: TGTGCTAGTGGTTTCGGGACTAGCTTGGCCACAGATACGCAGTATTTT.

The chain combines TRBV20-1 with TRBJ2-5; TRBD2 aligns across 8 bases. With V trimmed by 5 bases and J by 1 base, 6 bases remained unmatched. The CDR3 is 14 amino acids. Germline CDR1 is DFQATT and CDR2 is SNEGSKA (reference sequence). CDR3 protein: CSAPKAGVQETQYF. The CDR3 DNA reads TGCAGTGCTCCAAAAGCGGGGGTCCAAGAGACCCAGTACTTC.

In its sample, this clonotype was seen a few times. The rearrangement uses TRBV7-2 and TRBJ2-5, with 7 positions matching TRBD2. The length of the CDR3 is 13 residues. J was trimmed by 7 bases and V by 7 bases; bases with no gene match: 9. Germline V lookup: CDR1 SGHTA, CDR2 FQGNSA. DNA of the CDR3: TGTGCCAGCAACTGGGGAGGGAGAGGGACCCAGTACTTC. Translated, it gives CASNWGGRGTQYF. The entire variable domain, with the rest obtained from reference TRBV7-2 and TRBJ2-5, is as follows: GAGVSQSPSNKVTEKGKDVELRCDPISGHTALYWYRQSLGQGLEFLIYFQGNSAPDKSGLPSDRFSAERTGGSVSTLTIQRTQQEDSAVYLCASNWGGRGTQYFGPGTRLLVL.

CDR3: CAITAREIDTQYF. CDR3 bases: TGTGCCATCACGGCCAGGGAAATAGATACGCAGTATTTT. The chain couples TRBV10-3 to TRBJ2-3; maybe TRBD1 (5 bases). Germline V gives CDR1 ENHRY, CDR2 SYGVKD. The ends were cut back, 7 bases at V and 5 bases at J, with 13 bases in the middle. CDR3 length equals 13 residues.

The chain uses TRBV5-4 and TRBJ2-7, with D possibly matching TRBD2 (5 bases). Trimming removed 2 bases at V and 3 bases at J, with 15 bases between. The CDR3 sequence is 15 residues long. The germline V gene encodes CDR1 SGHNT and CDR2 YYREEE (reference sequence). The CDR3 DNA is TGTGCCAGCAGCTTCCGGGGTCATGGCCGCTACGAGCAGTACTTC. Its translation: CASSFRGHGRYEQYF.

This clonotype was detected only a few times. The J gene is TRBJ1-6, the V gene TRBV10-3; no definite D call. The CDR3 sequence is 12 residues long. Germline assignment: CDR1 ENHRY and CDR2 SYGVKD. The V and J ends lost 0 bases and 9 bases respectively, with 3 bases between them. CDR3 amino acids: CAISESTSPLHF. The DNA for the CDR3 is TGTGCCATCAGTGAGTCGACTTCACCCCTCCACTTT.

This rearrangement joins TRBV9 to TRBJ2-5, with no clear D. Trimming pared 4 bases from V and 1 base from J, leaving 14 bases between. This CDR3 comprises 15 residues. Germline lookup yields CDR1 SGDLS and CDR2 YYNGEE. The CDR3, as DNA: TGTGCCAGCAGCCCTGCCGGCAGCCTCCAAGAGACCCAGTACTTC. Its translation: CASSPAGSLQETQYF.

The rearrangement joins TRBV12-3 or TRBV12-4 to TRBJ2-1, with D unresolved. CDR3 length: 13 residues. The V and J ends lost 5 bases and 5 bases respectively, with 10 bases between them. CDR3 loop: CASSIRNNNEQFF. The CDR3 DNA reads as TGTGCCAGCAGTATCCGGAACAACAATGAGCAGTTCTTC.

The CDR3 region has the DNA TGTGCCAGCAGCTCCCGACTAGACCTCAATGAGCAGTTCTTC. The encoded protein is CASSSRLDLNEQFF. The genes are TRBV7-9 and TRBJ2-1; tentatively, D is TRBD2 (6 bases). The CDR3 runs to 14 residues. V was cut by 4 bases and J by 6 bases, with 13 bases left in between. Per germline, CDR1 SEHNR and CDR2 FQNEAQ (reference sequence).

The V and J genes are TRBV5-6 and TRBJ2-7; 7 bases are a match to TRBD2. Looked up from germline, CDR1 is SGHDT and CDR2 is YYEEEE. The ends lost 3 bases at V and 4 bases at J; junction bases unmatched: 10. The CDR3 totals 15 residues. CDR3 bases: TGTGCCAGCAGCTCCCCCAGGGCGGGAGAATACGAGCAGTACTTC. Residues: CASSSPRAGEYEQYF.

This chain joins TRBV29-1 and TRBJ2-5; either TRBD1 or TRBD2 may fit D (5 bases each). Trimming removed 3 bases at V and 2 bases at J, with 16 bases between. This CDR3 contains 15 residues. Germline assignment: CDR1 SQVTM and CDR2 ANQGSEA. Written as DNA, the CDR3 is TGCAGCGTTGAGCCCCAGGGAGACCCACAAGAGACCCAGTACTTC. Translation: CSVEPQGDPQETQYF.

This clonotype occurred a few times. V is TRBV19 and J is TRBJ1-2; D remains unclear. The CDR3 runs to 13 residues. Trimming shortened V by 0 bases and J by 4 bases, and 6 bases separated the two germline ends. CDR1 LNHDA and CDR2 SQIVND come from the germline V gene (reference sequence). The DNA of the CDR3 is TGTGCCAGTAGTATAGAACGAAGCTATGGCTACACCTTC. Translating gives CASSIERSYGYTF.

V and J are TRBV7-3 and TRBJ1-1; D is unresolved. Germline V gene sequence: CDR1 SGHTA, CDR2 FQGTGA. Trimming shortened V by 5 bases and J by 2 bases, and 9 bases separated the two germline ends. This CDR3 spans 13 amino acids. In nucleotides, the CDR3 is TGTGCCAGCAGCGGTCCAGGCAACACTGAAGCTTTCTTT. Translating gives CASSGPGNTEAFF.

Remarks on this clonotype: One junction end does not reproduce the germline sequence, and a read error may be involved. This chain joins TRBV7-9 and TRBJ2-1; possible D gene TRBD2, 6 bases. The germline V gene has CDR1 SEHNR and CDR2 FQNEAQ (reference sequence). There are 14 residues in the CDR3. CDR3 bases: TGTGCCAGCAGCTCCCCCCGGGCGGGGCATGAGCAGTTATTC. This codes for CASSSPRAGHEQLF.

This clonotype has more than one count but fewer than ten. The chain has TRBV28 and TRBJ2-2, with 13 positions matching TRBD2. This CDR3 is built from 14 residues. Germline lookup yields CDR1 MDHEN and CDR2 SYDVKM. Trimming cost V 8 bases and J 8 bases; bases outside gene matches: 5. The DNA for the CDR3 is TGTGCCAGCGGACTAGCGGGAGTACTAGGGGAGCTGTTTTTT. Translating gives CASGLAGVLGELFF.

The chain has TRBV19 and TRBJ1-2; a weak D match, TRBD1 (5 bases). Trimming left V 5 bases short and J 4 bases short, with 17 bases between. This CDR3 has 15 amino acids. Germline CDR1 LNHDA, CDR2 SQIVND (reference sequence). The CDR3: CASSAYRAGAYGYTF. Written as DNA, the CDR3 is TGTGCCAGTAGTGCCTATAGGGCCGGGGCCTATGGCTACACCTTC.

This clonotype was seen ten or more times. J is TRBJ2-1 and V is TRBV6-1, with TRBD1 matching 8 bases. The ends lost 6 bases at V and 0 bases at J; junction bases unmatched: 4. This CDR3 is 15 amino acids long. Germline-derived CDR1 and CDR2 are MNHNS and SASEGT. In DNA form, the CDR3 reads TGTGCCAGCAGAGAAACAGGGGGCTCCTACAATGAGCAGTTCTTC. This gives the protein CASRETGGSYNEQFF.

CDR3 nucleotides: TGTGCCAGCAGCGTTAGTTTCTCTGGAAACACCATATATTTT. Amino acid sequence: CASSVSFSGNTIYF. The chain is built from TRBV7-6 and TRBJ1-3; D not certain. This CDR3 has 14 amino acids. CDR1 and CDR2 (germline): SGHVS, FNYEAQ. The germline V and J ends were trimmed by 5 bases and 0 bases, with 8 bases remaining between them. Drawing the rest from reference TRBV7-6 and TRBJ1-3, the complete variable domain is GAGVSQSPRYKVTKRGQDVALRCDPISGHVSLYWYRQALGQGPEFLTYFNYEAQQDKSGLPNDRFSAERPEGSISTLTIQRTEQRDSAMYRCASSVSFSGNTIYFGEGSWLTVV.

Points on this clonotype: Compared with germline, one end of the junction differs, possibly owing to a read error. The chain joins TRBV19 to TRBJ2-2, with D possibly being TRBD2 (5 bases). CDR1 LNHDA and CDR2 SQIVND come from the germline V gene (reference sequence). The CDR3 has 16 residues. The CDR3 protein is CASTIDQDLIHGELFF. CDR3 nucleotides: TGTGCCAGTACTATAGATCAGGACTTAATTCACGGGGAGCTGTTTTTT.

About this clonotype itself: One base away lies a much larger clone, so this may be a sequencing read error. The rearrangement links TRBV5-6 to TRBJ2-7; 15 bases are a match to TRBD2. Per the germline V gene, CDR1 is SGHDT and CDR2 is YYEEEE. With V trimmed by 4 bases and J by 4 bases, 3 bases remained unmatched. The CDR3 has 15 residues. CDR3 nucleotide sequence: TGTGCCAGCAGCCCTGGGACTAGCGGGAGGTACGAGCAGTACTTC. Translated, it gives CASSPGTSGRYEQYF.

DNA of the CDR3: TGCAGTGCCGACGGACAGGAAGGGTACGATGGCTACACCTTC. It encodes CSADGQEGYDGYTF. The chain is built from TRBV20-1 and TRBJ1-2, with 7 bases identical to TRBD1. CDR3 length equals 14 residues. The germline CDR1 and CDR2 sequences are DFQATT and SNEGSKA (reference sequence). With V trimmed by 6 bases and J by 6 bases, 13 bases remained unmatched.

This clonotype was found a few times. The chain carries TRBV11-2 and TRBJ1-3; D gene ambiguous. Germline-derived CDR1 and CDR2 are SGHAT and FQNNGV. The CDR3 totals 16 residues. Deletions cut 3 bases from V and 2 bases from J, with 14 bases between. The CDR3 nucleotides read TGTGCCAGCAGCTTGGTTGAGGGCGAGGCTGGAAACACCATATATTTT. Residues: CASSLVEGEAGNTIYF. The entire variable domain, with the rest obtained from reference TRBV11-2 and TRBJ1-3, is as follows: EAGVAQSPRYKIIEKRQSVAFWCNPISGHATLYWYQQILGQGPKLLIQFQNNGVVDDSQLPKDRFSAERLKGVDSTLKIQPAKLEDSAVYLCASSLVEGEAGNTIYFGEGSWLTVV.

This clonotype has a handful of counts. A clone one base away is much larger, so this may be a read error. This rearrangement joins TRBV7-9 to TRBJ1-6; 7 bases agree with TRBD1. Germline-derived CDR1 and CDR2 are SEHNR and FQNEAQ (reference sequence). The V and J ends lost 5 bases and 7 bases, in that order; junction bases with no gene match: 5. The CDR3 is 14 amino acids. This CDR3 is CASSVGTENSPLHF. DNA of the CDR3: TGTGCCAGCAGCGTAGGGACAGAAAATTCACCCCTCCACTTT.

V gene TRBV4-1 combines with J gene TRBJ1-1; D call uncertain. The CDR3 length is 14 residues. Trimming pared 7 bases from V and 7 bases from J, leaving 19 bases between. Per germline, CDR1 MGHRA and CDR2 YSYEKL. CDR3 coding DNA: TGCGCCAGCACATCACGGGATCCCCCCCTTGAAGCTTTCTTT. The encoded protein is CASTSRDPPLEAFF.

This clonotype was found many times. This chain uses TRBV7-9 with TRBJ1-5, with D possibly being TRBD1 (5 bases). Trimming shortened V by 5 bases and J by 6 bases, and 8 bases separated the two germline ends. The CDR3 covers 12 residues. Germline loops: CDR1 SEHNR, CDR2 FQNEAQ (reference sequence). CDR3 DNA: TGTGCCAGCAGCCGCGGGGGTCAGCCCCAGCATTTT. Residues: CASSRGGQPQHF.

Comments on this clonotype: A much bigger clone sits one base away, suggesting this may be a read error. V and J are TRBV2 and TRBJ2-7, with unresolved D. Trimming took off 7 bases at V and 2 bases at J, with 15 bases between the two ends. The CDR3 has 14 residues. The germline V gene has CDR1 SNHLY and CDR2 FYNNEI. The CDR3 DNA reads as TGTGCCAGCAATCGTGCGACAAGGGCCTACGAGCAGTACTTC. Translation gives CASNRATRAYEQYF.